This entry concerns a single T cell receptor beta chain. Antigen specificity is unknown. This entry is derived from a study of shared clonotypes between healthy human individuals. Points from the study as a whole: Rarefaction indicated that sorted-subset sequencing remained incomplete although depth was large.

Profiled with immunoSEQ multiplex PCR; TCRdb holds only in-frame clones, not every one. Among roughly 890,000 clones listed, 80% to 95% were seen once. Trimming took 5 bases from V and 5 from J, leaving 12 bases between them. The CDR3 covers 13 residues. Germline V gives CDR1 MDHEN, CDR2 SYDVKM. Naive CD8 cells, CD45RO-negative and positively selected for CCR7, excluded terminally differentiated effector memory CD45RA+ cells. The TCR comes from a man aged 25 to 40 in good health. Source material: naive CD8+ T cells sorted from blood. This chain links TRBV28 with TRBJ1-2, with a possible D match to TRBD1 (5 bases). DNA for the CDR3: TGTGCCAGCAGTCCCGACAGCGGTTATGGCTACACCTTC. It codes for CASSPDSGYGYTF.